These 29 T cell receptor beta chains were sequenced from one sample in a study of shared clonotypes between healthy human individuals. Assay used: immunoSEQ multiplex PCR; TCRdb lists only in-frame clones, some missing. The profile shows around 1 million clones, 76% of them singletons. The material sequenced was memory CD4+ T cells sorted from blood. Subset defined: CD45RA-negative fraction. All receptors derive from a man between 18 and 35 years old in good health.

This clone was recorded a few times. The chain uses TRBV7-9 and TRBJ1-6; D remains unclear. The CDR3 consists of 13 residues. V dropped 4 bases and J dropped 10 bases, with 11 bases sitting between them. Germline V CDR1 and CDR2: SEHNR, FQNEAQ (reference sequence). The CDR3 DNA is TGTGCCAGCAGCTCGATCGAAGAATCACCCCTCCACTTT. It yields the protein CASSSIEESPLHF.

In its sample, this clone was seen once. At one end the junction does not follow the germline gene, possibly because of a read error. V usage is TRBV11-2 and J usage is TRBJ2-1, with TRBD2 matching over 14 bases. Germline-derived CDR1 and CDR2 are SGHAT and FQNNGV. The CDR3 consists of 14 residues. CDR3 sequence (DNA): TGTGCCAGCACCGGCAGACTAGCGGGAGGGCCTGTACTCTTC. Its protein product is CASTGRLAGGPVLF.

The genes are TRBV5-4 and TRBJ2-3; 9 nucleotides agree with TRBD2. Trimming took 4 bases from V and 2 from J; bases not matched to a gene: 11. The CDR3 runs to 17 residues. Germline V gene sequence: CDR1 SGHNT, CDR2 YYREEE (reference sequence). The DNA for the CDR3 is TGTGCCAGCAGCCCTTATACCGGGACTAGCTCCACAGATACGCAGTATTTT. Protein: CASSPYTGTSSTDTQYF.

This clone turned up a few times. V and J are TRBV10-3 and TRBJ1-4, with TRBD1 as a possible D gene (6 bases). This CDR3 contains 16 residues. CDR1 ENHRY and CDR2 SYGVKD come from the germline V gene. V was clipped by 4 bases and J by 3 bases, with 15 bases between them. CDR3 bases: TGTGCCATCAGTGTTAACAGGGCAGGGGCTAATGAAAAACTGTTTTTT. It encodes CAISVNRAGANEKLFF.

The chain combines TRBV19 with TRBJ2-2; possible D gene TRBD2, 7 bases. V shed 6 bases and J shed 6 bases, with 17 bases lying between them. CDR1 LNHDA and CDR2 SQIVND come from the germline V gene (reference sequence). This CDR3 is 15 amino acids long. The CDR3, as DNA: TGTGCCAGTAGGACCCCCCCGGGGGGCGCCGGGGAGCTGTTTTTT. Protein sequence: CASRTPPGGAGELFF.

The chain recombines TRBV15 with TRBJ2-7; 8 nucleotides match TRBD1. The CDR3 contains 16 residues. Germline V gene sequence: CDR1 LNHNV, CDR2 YYDKDF (reference sequence). With 5 bases clipped from V and 2 bases from J, the junction kept 11 bases outside the gene matches. The CDR3 coding sequence is TGTGCCACCAGCTCGCCAAACCGGGACAGGCCCTACGAGCAGTACTTC. Its translation: CATSSPNRDRPYEQYF. The full variable domain, in which reference TRBV15 and TRBJ2-7 provide the parts outside the CDR3, is DAMVIQNPRYQVTQFGKPVTLSCSQTLNHNVMYWYQQKSSQAPKLLFHYYDKDFNNEADTPDNFQSRRPNTSFCFLDIRSPGLGDTAMYLCATSSPNRDRPYEQYFGPGTRLTVT.

The chain joins TRBV10-3 to TRBJ2-7, with D possibly TRBD2 on 6 matching bases. The CDR3 contains 13 residues. The V gene lost 6 bases and the J gene lost 0 bases, with 9 bases spanning the gap. In germline, CDR1 is ENHRY, CDR2 SYGVKD. CDR3 bases: TGTGCCATCAGCAGCGGGCCCTCCTACGAGCAGTACTTC. It translates to CAISSGPSYEQYF.

J is TRBJ2-1 and V is TRBV5-5; a possible D gene is TRBD1 (6 bases). The V and J ends lost 3 bases and 7 bases respectively, with 23 bases between them. Germline V gene data show CDR1 as SGHKS and CDR2 as YYEKEE (reference sequence). The CDR3 has 17 residues. The CDR3 protein is CASSSHRQERVGNEQFF. The CDR3 coding sequence is TGTGCCAGCAGCTCACACCGACAGGAAAGGGTTGGGAATGAGCAGTTCTTC.

This clone was counted between two and nine times. The chain carries TRBV7-2 and TRBJ2-7; 7 nucleotides align to TRBD1. The CDR3 runs to 16 residues. From germline, CDR1 is SGHTA and CDR2 FQGNSA. Unmatched junction bases numbered 7, after V lost 2 bases and J lost 0 bases. CDR3 coding DNA: TGTGCCAGCAGCTTACAGCCGGGACAGAGCTCCTACGAGCAGTACTTC. Encoded protein: CASSLQPGQSSYEQYF.

V gene TRBV10-3 combines with J gene TRBJ1-2, with D perhaps TRBD1 (5 bases). The CDR3 is 15 residues long. The germline V gene has CDR1 ENHRY and CDR2 SYGVKD. The V end lost 2 bases, the J end lost 6 bases, and 16 bases lay between the germline ends. The CDR3 coding sequence is TGTGCCATCAGTGAGAAGAAAGGGGAGAAGGATGGCTACACCTTC. It is translated as CAISEKKGEKDGYTF.

V and J are TRBV4-1 and TRBJ1-6; 9 nucleotides line up with TRBD1. Germline V gives CDR1 MGHRA, CDR2 YSYEKL. This CDR3 contains 18 residues. V dropped 3 bases and J dropped 1; count of bases not matched to a gene: 7. CDR3 bases: TGCGCCAGCAGCCACAAACAGGGGGCCGGATCCTATAATTCACCCCTCCACTTT. Its translation: CASSHKQGAGSYNSPLHF.

The chain uses TRBV5-1 and TRBJ1-1; D call uncertain. Germline V gene lookup returns CDR1 SGHRS and CDR2 YFSETQ. The CDR3 sequence is 12 residues long. V was trimmed by 8 bases and J by 5 bases, leaving 13 bases between them. The CDR3 DNA reads as TGCGCCAGTTCGGTCCGGGGTACTGAAGCTTTCTTT. Translating it yields CASSVRGTEAFF.

This chain joins TRBV11-2 and TRBJ2-7; unclear D gene. Germline V lookup: CDR1 SGHAT, CDR2 FQNNGV. The CDR3 is made up of 14 amino acids. The V end was cut by 5 bases, the J end by 7 bases, with 18 bases between. The CDR3 here is CASSPPLRLSEQYF. Here the CDR3 DNA reads TGTGCCAGCAGCCCCCCTTTAAGATTGTCTGAGCAGTACTTC.

The V gene is TRBV4-1, the J gene TRBJ2-5; no reliable D call. V was trimmed by 2 bases and J by 4 bases, leaving 5 bases between them. The CDR3 covers 12 residues. Germline values: CDR1 MGHRA, CDR2 YSYEKL. CDR3 protein: CASSQTLETQYF. The DNA of the CDR3 is TGCGCCAGCAGCCAAACTCTAGAGACCCAGTACTTC.

This rearrangement joins TRBV29-1 to TRBJ1-2, with 8 bases that match TRBD1. The CDR3 has 12 amino acids. After removal of 4 bases from V and 6 bases from J, the junction contained 4 bases not matched to a gene. Germline values: CDR1 SQVTM, CDR2 ANQGSEA. The CDR3 nucleotides read TGCAGCGTTGGGGACAGGAAAGATGGCTACACCTTC. This translates into CSVGDRKDGYTF.

Points on this clone: Other nucleotide sequences in the sample specify the same CDR3. The chain employs TRBV5-1 and TRBJ2-1; D may be TRBD1 (6 bases). Trimming stripped 1 base from V and 1 base from J, with 6 bases between. The CDR3 extends over 14 amino acids. Per germline, CDR1 SGHRS and CDR2 YFSETQ. The CDR3 sequence is CASSLTGSYNEQFF. The DNA for the CDR3 is TGCGCCAGCAGCTTGACAGGGTCCTACAATGAGCAGTTCTTC.

This sequence joins TRBV7-2 and TRBJ2-7; 7 bases are shared with TRBD1. Unmatched junction bases numbered 7, after V lost 5 bases and J lost 0 bases. This CDR3 is built from 15 residues. CDR1 is SGHTA and CDR2 is FQGNSA in the germline V gene. The CDR3 is CASSPEGTASYEQYF. The CDR3 region has the DNA TGTGCCAGCAGCCCCGAAGGGACAGCCTCCTACGAGCAGTACTTC.

About this clone: Different DNA sequences within this sample yield the same CDR3. The gene calls are TRBV2 and TRBJ1-1, with no clear D. Germline CDR1 reads SNHLY; CDR2 reads FYNNEI. V was pared by 4 bases and J by 2 bases, with 2 bases between. CDR3 length: 11 residues. DNA for the CDR3: TGTGCCAGCAGTGTAAACACTGAAGCTTTCTTT. As protein: CASSVNTEAFF. The whole variable domain, filled in from reference TRBV2 and TRBJ1-1, reads EPEVTQTPSHQVTQMGQEVILRCVPISNHLYFYWYRQILGQKVEFLVSFYNNEISEKSEIFDDQFSVERPDGSNFTLKIRSTKLEDSAMYFCASSVNTEAFFGQGTRLTVV.

The DNA of the CDR3 is TGTGCCAGTAGCTGGGAGGGGGCCCTCACCGGGGAGCTGTTTTTT. It yields the protein CASSWEGALTGELFF. The chain links TRBV19 to TRBJ2-2; D tentatively reads TRBD1 or TRBD2 (7 bases each). Deletions cut 6 bases from V and 4 bases from J, with 15 bases between. Germline CDR1 reads LNHDA; CDR2 reads SQIVND (reference sequence). This CDR3 contains 15 residues.

This rearrangement joins TRBV29-1 to TRBJ1-2, with D maybe TRBD1 (6 bases). This CDR3 is built from 15 residues. V was clipped by 3 bases and J by 1 base, with 15 bases between them. CDR1 is SQVTM and CDR2 is ANQGSEA in the germline V gene. CDR3 in DNA: TGCAGCGTTGATGGAGGGCGGGGGCTTAACTATGGCTACACCTTC. Translated: CSVDGGRGLNYGYTF.

J is TRBJ2-7 and V is TRBV28; D is ambiguous. Trimming cost V 5 bases and J 3 bases, with 5 bases left between them. The germline CDR1 and CDR2 sequences are MDHEN and SYDVKM. CDR3 size: 11 residues. CDR3 nucleotide sequence: TGTGCCAGCAGTACCTTCTACGAGCAGTACTTC. This sequence encodes CASSTFYEQYF. Drawing the rest from reference TRBV28 and TRBJ2-7, the complete variable domain is DVKVTQSSRYLVKRTGEKVFLECVQDMDHENMFWYRQDPGLGLRLIYFSYDVKMKEKGDIPEGYSVSREKKERFSLILESASTNQTSMYLCASSTFYEQYFGPGTRLTVT.

Notes on this clone: This may stem from a read error, because a much larger clone lies one nucleotide away. The chain carries TRBV11-3 and TRBJ2-1, with unresolved D. Germline values: CDR1 SGHNT, CDR2 YENEEA. The CDR3 is 14 residues long. Trimming left V 1 base short and J 0 bases short, with 4 bases between. The CDR3 nucleotides are TGTGCCAGCAGCTTAGCGAGCTCCTACAATGAGCAGTTCTTC. It codes for CASSLASSYNEQFF.

The rearrangement links TRBV7-2 to TRBJ2-5, with 8 bases matching TRBD1. Germline trimming cut 3 bases from V and 3 bases from J; bases unmatched to any gene: 3. Germline loops: CDR1 SGHTA, CDR2 FQGNSA. This CDR3 spans 14 amino acids. CDR3 sequence (DNA): TGTGCCAGCAGCTTCCCGGACAGGGAAGAGACCCAGTACTTC. Residues: CASSFPDREETQYF.

V and J are TRBV19 and TRBJ1-1; the D is unclear. V gave up 6 bases and J gave up 0 bases, with 8 bases separating them. Germline assignment: CDR1 LNHDA and CDR2 SQIVND (reference sequence). The CDR3 is 13 amino acids. CDR3 residues: CASSQQLNTEAFF. CDR3 bases: TGTGCCAGTAGCCAGCAACTGAACACTGAAGCTTTCTTT.

The chain has TRBV6-5 and TRBJ2-3, with a possible D match to TRBD2 (6 bases). Trimming stripped 0 bases from V and 6 bases from J, with 16 bases between. Germline loops: CDR1 MNHEY, CDR2 SVGAGI. The CDR3 runs to 16 residues. In DNA form, the CDR3 reads TGTGCCAGCAGTTACTCGAAAACCGCGGGGTGGGATACGCAGTATTTT. Translated, it gives CASSYSKTAGWDTQYF.

The gene calls are TRBV15 and TRBJ1-2, with D uncertain. CDR3 length: 13 residues. The germline V gene has CDR1 LNHNV and CDR2 YYDKDF (reference sequence). V dropped 0 bases and J dropped 5 bases, with 7 bases sitting between them. The CDR3 coding sequence is TGTGCCACCAGCAGAGATTTAAGTTATGGCTACACCTTC. Residues: CATSRDLSYGYTF.

V gene TRBV5-1 combines with J gene TRBJ1-2, with 7 bases matching TRBD1. From germline, CDR1 is SGHRS and CDR2 YFSETQ. The CDR3 length is 15 residues. V trimming: 4 bases; J trimming: 3 bases; junction bases outside the gene matches: 9. CDR3 region: CASSETGQLHYGYTF. The CDR3 nucleotides are TGCGCCAGCAGCGAGACGGGACAGTTACACTATGGCTACACCTTC.

This clone was picked up a small number of times. The V call is TRBV10-3, the J call TRBJ2-5, with no clear D. Between the trimmed V and J ends, which lost 2 bases and 3 bases, there was a span of 4 bases. This CDR3 spans 12 amino acids. CDR1 ENHRY and CDR2 SYGVKD come from the germline V gene. The CDR3 sequence is CAISEVKETQYF. The CDR3 DNA follows: TGTGCCATCAGTGAGGTAAAAGAGACCCAGTACTTC.

J is TRBJ1-5 and V is TRBV10-2; the D is unclear. Germline V CDR1 and CDR2: WSHSY, SAAADI. CDR3 length: 13 amino acids. V lost 3 bases to trimming and J lost 0 bases, with 3 bases between them. The CDR3 region is CASSDRSNQPQHF. As DNA, the CDR3 is TGCGCCAGCAGTGACCGTAGCAATCAGCCCCAGCATTTT.